This record covers a single T cell receptor beta chain. The final CDR3 position lacks the conserved phenylalanine or tryptophan, pointing to a likely read error. TCRdb ran MiXCR on the reads and lists one entry per CDR3 protein. The table shows hundreds of thousands of distinct CDR3 sequences, with roughly 36% occurring only once. These data originate in a study of T cell repertoires in cytomegalovirus infection. Per germline, CDR1 MNHNY and CDR2 SVGAGI (reference sequence). This CDR3 is 24 amino acids long. The V end lost 0 bases, the J end lost 0 bases, and 33 bases lay between the germline ends. The rearrangement links TRBV6-6 to TRBJ2-1, with D possibly being TRBD1 (6 bases). The sequence was obtained from a human donor in good health (CMV status not recorded). Some clones in this sample may be carry-over from other donors' samples. Material: PBMCs. The CDR3 loop reads CASSYSRAPTGSHLFSGSYNEQFV. The DNA for the CDR3 is TGTGCCAGCAGTTACTCGAGGGCCCCTACAGGGAGCCATCTTTTTTCTGGCTCCTACAATGAGCAGTTCGTC.